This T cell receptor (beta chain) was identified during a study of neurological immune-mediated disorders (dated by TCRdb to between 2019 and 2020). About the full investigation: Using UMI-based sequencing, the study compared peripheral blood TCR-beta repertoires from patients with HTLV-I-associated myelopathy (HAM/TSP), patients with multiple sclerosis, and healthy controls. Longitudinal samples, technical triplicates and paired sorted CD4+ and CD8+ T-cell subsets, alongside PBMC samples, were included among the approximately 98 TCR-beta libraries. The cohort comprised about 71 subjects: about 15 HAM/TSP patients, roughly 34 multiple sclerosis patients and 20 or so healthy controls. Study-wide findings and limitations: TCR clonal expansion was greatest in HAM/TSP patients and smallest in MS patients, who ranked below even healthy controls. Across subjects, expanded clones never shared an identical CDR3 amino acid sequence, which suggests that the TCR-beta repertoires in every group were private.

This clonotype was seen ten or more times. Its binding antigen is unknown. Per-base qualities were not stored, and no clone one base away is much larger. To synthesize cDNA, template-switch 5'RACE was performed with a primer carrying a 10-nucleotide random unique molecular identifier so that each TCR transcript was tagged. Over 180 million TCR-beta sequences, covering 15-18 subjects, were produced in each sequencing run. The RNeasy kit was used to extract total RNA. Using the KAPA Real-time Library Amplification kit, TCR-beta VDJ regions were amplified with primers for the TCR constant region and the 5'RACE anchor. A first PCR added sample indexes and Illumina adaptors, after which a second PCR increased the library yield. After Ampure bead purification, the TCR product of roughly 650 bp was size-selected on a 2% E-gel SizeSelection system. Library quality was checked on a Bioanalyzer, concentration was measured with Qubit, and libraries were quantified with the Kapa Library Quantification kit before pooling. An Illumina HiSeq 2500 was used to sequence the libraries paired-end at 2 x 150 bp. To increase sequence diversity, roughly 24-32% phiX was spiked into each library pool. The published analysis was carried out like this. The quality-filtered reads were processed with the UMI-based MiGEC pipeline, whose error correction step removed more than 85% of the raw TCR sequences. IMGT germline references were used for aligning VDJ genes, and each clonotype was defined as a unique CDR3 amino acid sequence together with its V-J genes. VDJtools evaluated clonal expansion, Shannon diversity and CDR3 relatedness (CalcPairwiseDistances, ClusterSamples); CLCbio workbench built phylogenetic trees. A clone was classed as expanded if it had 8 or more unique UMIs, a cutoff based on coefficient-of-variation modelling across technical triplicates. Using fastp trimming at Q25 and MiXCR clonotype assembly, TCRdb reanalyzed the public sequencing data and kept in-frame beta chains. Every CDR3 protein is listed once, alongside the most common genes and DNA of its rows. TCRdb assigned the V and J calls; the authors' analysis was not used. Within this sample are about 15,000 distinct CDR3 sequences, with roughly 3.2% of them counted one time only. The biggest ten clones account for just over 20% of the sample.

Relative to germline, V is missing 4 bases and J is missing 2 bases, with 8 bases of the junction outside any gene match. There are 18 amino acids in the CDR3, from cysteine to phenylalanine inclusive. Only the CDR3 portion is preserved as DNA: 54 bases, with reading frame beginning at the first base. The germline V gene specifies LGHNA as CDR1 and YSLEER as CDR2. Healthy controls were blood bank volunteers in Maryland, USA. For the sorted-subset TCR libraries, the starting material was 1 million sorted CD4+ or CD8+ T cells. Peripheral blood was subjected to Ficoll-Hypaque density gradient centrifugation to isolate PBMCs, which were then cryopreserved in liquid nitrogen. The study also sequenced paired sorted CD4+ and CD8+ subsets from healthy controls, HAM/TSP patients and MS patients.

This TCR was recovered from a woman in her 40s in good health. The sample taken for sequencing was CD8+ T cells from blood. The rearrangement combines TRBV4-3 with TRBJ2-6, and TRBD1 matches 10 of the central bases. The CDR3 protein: CASSRDRGRFAGANVLTF. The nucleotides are TGCGCCAGCAGCCGCGACAGGGGGCGTTTCGCTGGGGCCAACGTCCTGACTTTC.